The 3 T cell receptor beta chains below all came from one sample that was sequenced in a study of vaccination effects on CD4 cells after COVID-19. These TCRs' antigens remain unknown. Ahead of sequencing, the ViraFEST assay grew antigen-specific CD4+ T cells using viral peptide pools. Following a roughly 11-day culture, CD4+ T cells were purified. The study found no prior SARS-CoV-2 infection in the vaccine recipients, who tested negative for nucleocapsid antibodies. Generated by immunoSEQ multiplex PCR, the TCRdb table keeps only in-frame clones and is missing some. Of over 25,000 clones listed, 75% to 85% are singletons. Sequencing was performed on CD4+ T cells from PBMCs cultured with SARS-CoV-2 spike peptides, taken before COVID-19 vaccination. The receptor source for this set is a human donor who received a COVID-19 vaccine.

This clone came up a few times. The junction differs from germline at one of its ends, possibly a read error. The V and J genes are TRBV3-1 (or the pseudogene TRBV3-2) and TRBJ1-4, with a weak D call TRBD1 (5 bases). Germline lookup yields CDR1 LGHDT and CDR2 YNNKEL (reference sequence). The CDR3 has 16 amino acids. CDR3 bases: TGTGCCAGCACCCAAGGGTTTACGGCAGGGAGTGAAAAACTGTTTTTT. Protein: CASTQGFTAGSEKLFF.

The chain recombines TRBV3-1 (or the pseudogene TRBV3-2) with TRBJ2-7; TRBD1 matches at 8 bases. This CDR3 is 14 amino acids long. Trimming removed 2 bases from V and 5 bases from J; junction bases left unmatched: 5. Per germline, CDR1 LGHDT and CDR2 YNNKEL (reference sequence). The CDR3 spells CASSQTTGGNEQYF. The CDR3 DNA sequence: TGTGCCAGCAGCCAAACAACAGGGGGTAACGAGCAGTACTTC.

J is TRBJ2-1 and V is TRBV7-8; D gene unclear. V dropped 1 base and J dropped 0 bases, with 13 bases sitting between them. Germline V gene lookup returns CDR1 SGHVS and CDR2 FQNEAQ. The CDR3 length is 17 residues. The DNA of the CDR3 is TGTGCCAGCAGCTTAGTAAGGGCGGCGAGCTCCTACAATGAGCAGTTCTTC. This translates into CASSLVRAASSYNEQFF.